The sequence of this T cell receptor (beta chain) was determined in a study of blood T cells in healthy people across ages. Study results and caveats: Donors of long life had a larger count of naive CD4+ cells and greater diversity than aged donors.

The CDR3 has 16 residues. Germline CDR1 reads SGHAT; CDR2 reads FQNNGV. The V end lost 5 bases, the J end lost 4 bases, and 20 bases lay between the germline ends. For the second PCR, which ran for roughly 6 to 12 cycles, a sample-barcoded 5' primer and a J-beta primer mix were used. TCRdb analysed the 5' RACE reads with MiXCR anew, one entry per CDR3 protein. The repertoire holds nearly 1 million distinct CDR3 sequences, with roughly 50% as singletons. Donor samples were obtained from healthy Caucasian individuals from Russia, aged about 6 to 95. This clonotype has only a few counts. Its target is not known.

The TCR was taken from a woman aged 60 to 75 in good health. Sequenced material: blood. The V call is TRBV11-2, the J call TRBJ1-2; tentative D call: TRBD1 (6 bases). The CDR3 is CASSGPGGGRTYGYTF. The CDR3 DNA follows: TGTGCCAGCAGCGGCCCAGGCGGGGGGCGAACCTATGGCTACACCTTC.